Below are 29 T cell receptor beta chains sequenced from a single sample in a study of T-cell reconstitution after alpha-beta-depleted transplantation in children. Unique molecular identifiers were used in preparing the TCRbeta library. MiXCR, applied by TCRdb to the PCR reads, yields one record per CDR3 protein. Among about 540,000 distinct CDR3 sequences, approximately 20% were seen once, and the ten largest hold 2.5% to 4%. Material: PBMCs from the stem cell graft donor, obtained from the stem cell graft. Receptors were obtained from a human donor who donated a stem cell graft to a child with acute lymphoblastic leukemia.

The chain uses TRBV3-1 and TRBJ1-4; D is unresolved. Looked up from germline, CDR1 is LGHDT and CDR2 is YNNKEL (reference sequence). V was pared by 4 bases and J by 11 bases, with 26 bases between. The CDR3 is made up of 17 amino acids. Here the CDR3 reads CASSLTRAAGSNEKLFF. CDR3 nucleotides: TGTGCCAGCAGCCTAACACGAGCGGCGGGGAGTAACGAGAAACTGTTTTTT.

This clonotype showed up just a few times. This rearrangement joins TRBV5-6 to TRBJ1-1; a possible D gene is TRBD1 (5 bases). The length of the CDR3 is 14 residues. The V end lost 2 bases, the J end lost 3 bases, and 11 bases lay between the germline ends. Germline CDR1 reads SGHDT; CDR2 reads YYEEEE. CDR3 amino acids: CASSFGVGDTEAFF. CDR3 DNA sequence: TGTGCCAGCAGCTTTGGGGTAGGGGACACTGAAGCTTTCTTT.

This chain links TRBV4-1 with TRBJ2-1; 8 bases match TRBD2. From germline, CDR1 is MGHRA and CDR2 YSYEKL. V lost 4 bases to trimming and J lost 5 bases; unmatched junction nucleotides: 16. The CDR3 covers 18 residues. For the CDR3, the DNA is TGCGCCAGCAGCCTTCTCTTGTTAGCGGGGCCCAAGAACAATGAGCAGTTCTTC. Translating it yields CASSLLLLAGPKNNEQFF.

The chain uses TRBV12-3 or TRBV12-4 and TRBJ2-5, with 13 nucleotides matching TRBD2. With 5 bases clipped from V and 5 bases from J, the junction kept 8 bases outside the gene matches. CDR3 size: 16 residues. The CDR3 protein is CASSQGTSGIGETQYF. CDR3 DNA: TGTGCCAGCAGTCAAGGGACTAGCGGGATAGGGGAGACCCAGTACTTC.

The genes are TRBV25-1 and TRBJ2-7; TRBD1 aligns across 10 bases. The CDR3 sequence is 17 residues long. CDR1 and CDR2 (germline): MGHDK, SYGVNS. The trim removed 2 bases at V and 1 base at J, leaving 8 bases unmatched. The CDR3 loop is CASSEGTGDGNSYEQYF. CDR3 in DNA: TGTGCCAGCAGTGAAGGGACAGGGGATGGGAATTCCTACGAGCAGTACTTC.

A few counts support this clonotype. The V gene is TRBV20-1, the J gene TRBJ1-6; the D gene is possibly TRBD1 (5 bases). The V gene's germline CDR1 is DFQATT and CDR2 SNEGSKA (reference sequence). The CDR3 length is 15 residues. V was clipped by 2 bases and J by 10 bases, with 18 bases between them. The CDR3 sequence is CSARQLQGESSPLHF. DNA for the CDR3: TGCAGTGCTAGACAGCTTCAGGGAGAGTCGTCACCCCTCCACTTT.

This clonotype was observed a few times. The CDR3 nucleotides are TGCAGTGCTAGAGAAAGGACGGCCGACTATGGCTACACCTTC. It yields the protein CSARERTADYGYTF. V is TRBV20-1 and J is TRBJ1-2; D remains ambiguous. V was cut by 0 bases and J by 3 bases, with 11 bases left in between. Germline CDR1 reads DFQATT; CDR2 reads SNEGSKA (reference sequence). This CDR3 spans 14 amino acids.

This clonotype was seen a few times. The genes are TRBV12-3 or TRBV12-4 and TRBJ1-6, with 7 bases lining up with TRBD1. The CDR3 contains 15 residues. Trimming took 7 bases from V and 7 from J; bases not matched to a gene: 10. CDR3 DNA sequence: TGTGCCAGCACGCTAACCGGGACAGCCAATTCACCCCTCCACTTT. This codes for CASTLTGTANSPLHF.

This clonotype occurred a few times. The chain combines TRBV9 with TRBJ1-2; D is uncertain. Trimming took off 4 bases at V and 0 bases at J, with 22 bases between the two ends. This CDR3 has 18 residues. The germline CDR1 and CDR2 sequences are SGDLS and YYNGEE. The CDR3 region has the DNA TGTGCCAGCAGCCACTCCCCTACGAGAGACCGTTCTAACTATGGCTACACCTTC. Its translation is CASSHSPTRDRSNYGYTF.

This chain uses TRBV29-1 with TRBJ2-7; TRBD1 matches at 10 bases. J lost 6 bases, V lost 6 bases, and 8 bases had no gene match. The CDR3 runs 13 residues. Germline CDR1 reads SQVTM; CDR2 reads ANQGSEA. The CDR3 DNA follows: TGCAGCGTCGGGACAGGGGCATATGCCGAGCAGTACTTC. Protein: CSVGTGAYAEQYF.

The V gene is TRBV5-1, the J gene TRBJ2-3; 8 bases line up with TRBD1. Germline lookup yields CDR1 SGHRS and CDR2 YFSETQ. The V gene end was trimmed by 3 bases and the J gene end by 1 base; junction bases not matched to a gene: 4. This CDR3 has 15 residues. The CDR3 sequence is CASSSRGQGTDTQYF. The CDR3 DNA follows: TGCGCCAGCAGCTCCAGGGGACAGGGCACAGATACGCAGTATTTT.

The chain links TRBV3-1 to TRBJ1-6, with D unresolved. Germline loops: CDR1 LGHDT, CDR2 YNNKEL (reference sequence). CDR3 length equals 15 residues. Trimming took 1 base from V and 7 from J, leaving 11 bases between them. The CDR3: CASSQATRRNSPLHF. CDR3 bases: TGTGCCAGCAGCCAAGCAACCAGGCGGAATTCACCCCTCCACTTT.

This clonotype was found a few times. J is TRBJ1-5 and V is TRBV5-6; D perhaps matches TRBD1 (6 bases). The V gene's germline CDR1 is SGHDT and CDR2 YYEEEE. V gave up 3 bases and J gave up 2 bases, with 15 bases separating them. CDR3 length: 16 amino acids. CDR3 bases: TGTGCCAGCAGCTGGGGGGGCAGGGGTGGCAATCAGCCCCAGCATTTT. Residues: CASSWGGRGGNQPQHF.

This clonotype was found a few times. The J gene is TRBJ1-1, the V gene TRBV29-1; 7 bases agree with TRBD1. V lost 6 bases to trimming and J lost 2 bases; unmatched junction nucleotides: 6. This CDR3 has 13 residues. Germline loops: CDR1 SQVTM, CDR2 ANQGSEA. The CDR3 sequence is CSVHRGVNTEAFF. For the CDR3, the DNA is TGCAGCGTCCACAGGGGAGTTAACACTGAAGCTTTCTTT.

This clonotype was counted a few times. The rearrangement joins TRBV10-2 to TRBJ2-1, with 9 bases aligning to TRBD1. Germline CDR1 reads WSHSY; CDR2 reads SAAADI. V was pared by 5 bases and J by 8 bases, with 4 bases of the junction left unmatched. The CDR3 has 13 residues. The CDR3 sequence is CASSWTGEDEQFF. DNA for the CDR3: TGCGCCAGCAGTTGGACAGGGGAGGATGAGCAGTTCTTC.

This clonotype was counted a few times. The V call is TRBV29-1, the J call TRBJ1-1, with no clear D. Per the germline V gene, CDR1 is SQVTM and CDR2 is ANQGSEA. This CDR3 is built from 11 residues. Trimming took 5 bases from V and 1 from J, leaving 5 bases between them. CDR3 loop: CSVLENTEAFF. CDR3 in DNA: TGCAGCGTTCTAGAGAACACTGAAGCTTTCTTT.

V usage is TRBV29-1 and J usage is TRBJ2-1, with TRBD2 identical over 8 bases. This CDR3 has 17 amino acids. Unmatched junction bases numbered 15, after V lost 4 bases and J lost 4 bases. Germline CDR1 SQVTM, CDR2 ANQGSEA. CDR3 sequence (DNA): TGCAGCGTTGGGGGACTAGGGGGTCTTAGCGGATACAATGAGCAGTTCTTC. Residues: CSVGGLGGLSGYNEQFF.

This rearrangement joins TRBV20-1 to TRBJ1-1; D is perhaps TRBD1 (6 bases). Trimming stripped 3 bases from V and 3 bases from J, with 14 bases between. Germline V gene data show CDR1 as DFQATT and CDR2 as SNEGSKA (reference sequence). The CDR3 contains 14 residues. Here the CDR3 DNA reads TGCAGTGCTAGGGGGGCAGGGGTAGACACTGAAGCTTTCTTT. Protein product: CSARGAGVDTEAFF.

This clonotype came up a few times. This chain connects TRBV6-1 to TRBJ2-5, with 11 bases matching TRBD2. J was trimmed by 2 bases and V by 8 bases; bases with no gene match: 7. Germline CDR1 is MNHNS and CDR2 is SASEGT. The CDR3 sequence is 15 residues long. CDR3 in amino acids: CASRMGLAVQETQYF. The CDR3 nucleotides are TGTGCCAGCCGGATGGGACTAGCGGTACAAGAGACCCAGTACTTC.

The rearrangement joins TRBV12-3 or TRBV12-4 to TRBJ2-2; the D gene is possibly TRBD1 (5 bases). Trimming shortened V by 5 bases and J by 4 bases, and 17 bases separated the two germline ends. The length of the CDR3 is 16 residues. CDR3 in DNA: TGTGCCAGCAGTCCCCAACGTGGGGCCCTCACCGGGGAGCTGTTTTTT. Its protein product is CASSPQRGALTGELFF.

The chain recombines TRBV20-1 with TRBJ2-3; TRBD1 might be the D (6 bases). Germline CDR1 and CDR2: DFQATT and SNEGSKA (reference sequence). The ends were cut back, 3 bases at V and 2 bases at J, with 9 bases in the middle. The CDR3 consists of 13 residues. The CDR3 coding sequence is TGCAGTGCTAGGACAGGAGTCACAGATACGCAGTATTTT. Its translation: CSARTGVTDTQYF.

This clonotype was counted many times. This chain connects TRBV5-1 to TRBJ2-5; tentatively, D is TRBD1 or TRBD2 (5 bases each). The V gene lost 0 bases and the J gene lost 4 bases, with 10 bases spanning the gap. The CDR3 is made up of 14 amino acids. CDR1 and CDR2 (germline): SGHRS, YFSETQ. The CDR3 sequence: CASSLARGGETQYF. The CDR3 bases are TGCGCCAGCAGCTTGGCCCGTGGGGGAGAGACCCAGTACTTC.

This rearrangement joins TRBV9 to TRBJ2-3, with 9 bases aligning to TRBD2. The CDR3 sequence is 19 residues long. After removal of 3 bases from V and 4 bases from J, the junction contained 18 bases not matched to a gene. Germline assignment: CDR1 SGDLS and CDR2 YYNGEE. Here the CDR3 reads CASSGGFLSSGRFSDTQYF. CDR3 nucleotide sequence: TGTGCCAGCAGCGGGGGATTCCTTTCCAGCGGGAGGTTCTCAGATACGCAGTATTTT.

This clonotype came up a few times. The chain is built from TRBV7-3 and TRBJ2-7; D gene uncertain. The CDR3 extends over 15 amino acids. The germline CDR1 and CDR2 sequences are SGHTA and FQGTGA. V lost 0 bases and J lost 2, with 11 bases in between. The CDR3 spells CASSLTEGRTYEQYF. The CDR3, as DNA: TGTGCCAGCAGCTTAACCGAAGGCAGGACCTACGAGCAGTACTTC.

The chain couples TRBV12-3 or TRBV12-4 to TRBJ2-3; D not certain. Deletions cut 7 bases from V and 0 bases from J, with 8 bases between. CDR3 length equals 13 residues. The CDR3: CASNKDSTDTQYF. The DNA of the CDR3 is TGTGCCAGCAATAAGGACAGCACAGATACGCAGTATTTT.

This clonotype came up a few times. V is TRBV9 and J is TRBJ2-2, with 7 positions matching TRBD1. Germline trimming cut 2 bases from V and 3 bases from J; bases unmatched to any gene: 7. The germline V gene has CDR1 SGDLS and CDR2 YYNGEE. CDR3 length equals 16 residues. CDR3 loop: CASSVSEDRYTGELFF. CDR3 nucleotide sequence: TGTGCCAGCAGCGTCTCGGAGGACAGGTACACCGGGGAGCTGTTTTTT.

J is TRBJ2-1 and V is TRBV12-3 or TRBV12-4; 7 positions match TRBD1. Trimming cost V 3 bases and J 10 bases; bases outside gene matches: 12. This CDR3 spans 15 amino acids. CDR3 residues: CASSFEGAPWQEQFF. The CDR3 DNA sequence: TGTGCCAGCAGTTTTGAGGGGGCGCCATGGCAAGAGCAGTTCTTC.

CDR3 nucleotide sequence: TGTGCCACCAGCAGAGATTCGGGGCCAGCAGATACGCAGTATTTT. Amino acids: CATSRDSGPADTQYF. This chain uses TRBV15 with TRBJ2-3; D might be TRBD1 or TRBD2, each matching 5 bases. The length of the CDR3 is 15 residues. The germline V gene has CDR1 LNHNV and CDR2 YYDKDF (reference sequence). Trimming pared 0 bases from V and 4 bases from J, leaving 11 bases between.

This clonotype appeared a few times. CDR3 amino acids: CASKAQAGKINNEQFF. The CDR3 nucleotides are TGTGCCAGCAAGGCTCAAGCGGGAAAAATTAACAATGAGCAGTTCTTC. The V gene is TRBV25-1, the J gene TRBJ2-1, with 7 bases identical to TRBD2. V shed 7 bases and J 5 bases; nucleotides not matched to a gene: 14. Germline loops: CDR1 MGHDK, CDR2 SYGVNS. The CDR3 extends over 16 amino acids.